The clone carrying this T cell receptor beta chain was seen just once. Its antigen is as yet unknown. The CDR3 has 15 residues. V shed 0 bases and J shed 2 bases, with 10 bases lying between them. Per the germline V gene, CDR1 is SEHNR and CDR2 is FQNEAQ (reference sequence). The data were taken from a study of PD-1 blockade in mismatch repair-deficient tumors. About the research overall: All were previously treated, progressing patients with eleven to twelve mismatch repair-deficient cancer types. Study-level results: After pembrolizumab, tumor-resident clones rose rapidly, then generally contracted before radiologic responses.

The protocol was immunoSEQ multiplex PCR, while the TCRdb copy is restricted to in-frame clones and leaves out a portion. Of 15,000 to 20,000 clones in the sample, approximately 84% were seen once. TCR sequencing covered a few patients who responded to pembrolizumab. The chain uses TRBV7-9 and TRBJ2-5, with D possibly matching TRBD2 (5 bases). Sequenced here: PBMCs, sampled 22 to 25 weeks after starting pembrolizumab. The receptor was isolated from an adult with mismatch repair-deficient cancer. CDR3 sequence: CASSLALSGQETQYF. The CDR3 DNA reads as TGTGCCAGCAGCTTAGCGCTAAGCGGACAAGAGACCCAGTACTTC. The whole variable domain, remainder taken from reference TRBV7-9 and TRBJ2-5, is DTGVSQNPRHKITKRGQNVTFRCDPISEHNRLYWYRQTLGQGPEFLTYFQNEAQLEKSRLLSDRFSAERPKGSFSTLEIQRTEQGDSAMYLCASSLALSGQETQYFGPGTRLLVL.